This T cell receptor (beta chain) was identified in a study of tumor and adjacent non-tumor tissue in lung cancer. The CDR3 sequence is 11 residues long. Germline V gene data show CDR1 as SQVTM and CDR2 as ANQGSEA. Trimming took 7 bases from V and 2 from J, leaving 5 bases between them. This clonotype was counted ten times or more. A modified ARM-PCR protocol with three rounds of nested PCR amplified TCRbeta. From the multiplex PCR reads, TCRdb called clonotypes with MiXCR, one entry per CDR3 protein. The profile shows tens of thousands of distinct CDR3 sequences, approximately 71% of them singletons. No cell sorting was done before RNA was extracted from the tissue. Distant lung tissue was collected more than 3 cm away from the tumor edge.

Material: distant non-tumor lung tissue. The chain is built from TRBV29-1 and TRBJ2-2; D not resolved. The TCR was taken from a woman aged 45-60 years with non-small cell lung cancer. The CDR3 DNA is TGCAGCGCCACCAACACCGGGGAGCTGTTTTTT. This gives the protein CSATNTGELFF.